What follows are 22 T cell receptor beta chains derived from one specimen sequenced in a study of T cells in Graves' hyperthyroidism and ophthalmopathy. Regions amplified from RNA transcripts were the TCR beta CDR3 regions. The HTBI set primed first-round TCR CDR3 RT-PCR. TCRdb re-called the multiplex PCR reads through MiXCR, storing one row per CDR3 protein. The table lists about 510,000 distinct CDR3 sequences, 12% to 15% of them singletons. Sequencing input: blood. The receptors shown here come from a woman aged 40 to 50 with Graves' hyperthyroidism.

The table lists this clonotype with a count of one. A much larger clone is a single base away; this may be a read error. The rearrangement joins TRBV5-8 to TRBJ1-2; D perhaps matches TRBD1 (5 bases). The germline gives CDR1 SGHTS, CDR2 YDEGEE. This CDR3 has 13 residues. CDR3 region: CVSSLRGNDGYTF. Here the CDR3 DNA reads TGTGTCAGCAGCTTGCGGGGGAACGATGGCTACACCTTC. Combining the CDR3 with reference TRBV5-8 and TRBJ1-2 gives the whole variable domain EAGVTQSPTHLIKTRGQQATLRCSPISGHTSVYWYQQALGLGLQFLLWYDEGEERNRGNFPPRFSGRQFPNYSSELNVNALELEDSALYLCVSSLRGNDGYTFGSGTRLTVV.

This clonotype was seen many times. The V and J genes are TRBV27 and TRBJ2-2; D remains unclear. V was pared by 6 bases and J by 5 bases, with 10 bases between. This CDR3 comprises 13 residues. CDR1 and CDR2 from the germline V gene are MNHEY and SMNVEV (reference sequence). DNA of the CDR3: TGTGCCAGCAGCTTGAGTACGACCGGGGAGCTGTTTTTT. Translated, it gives CASSLSTTGELFF.

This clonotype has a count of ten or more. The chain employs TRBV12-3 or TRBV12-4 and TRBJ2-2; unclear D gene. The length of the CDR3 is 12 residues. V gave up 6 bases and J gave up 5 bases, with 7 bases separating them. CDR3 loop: CASRAWTGELFF. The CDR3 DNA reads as TGTGCCAGCAGGGCGTGGACCGGGGAGCTGTTTTTT.

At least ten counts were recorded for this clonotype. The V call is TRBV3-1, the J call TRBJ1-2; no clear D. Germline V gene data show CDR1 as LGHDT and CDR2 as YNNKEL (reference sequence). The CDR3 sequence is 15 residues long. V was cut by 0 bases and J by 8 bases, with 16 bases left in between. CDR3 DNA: TGTGCCAGCAGCCAAGAGGCACTTGGGCTCGGAGGCTACACCTTC. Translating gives CASSQEALGLGGYTF. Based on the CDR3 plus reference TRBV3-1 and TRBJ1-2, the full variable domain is DTAVSQTPKYLVTQMGNDKSIKCEQNLGHDTMYWYKQDSKKFLKIMFSYNNKELIINETVPNRFSPKSPDKAHLNLHINSLELGDSAVYFCASSQEALGLGGYTFGSGTRLTVV.

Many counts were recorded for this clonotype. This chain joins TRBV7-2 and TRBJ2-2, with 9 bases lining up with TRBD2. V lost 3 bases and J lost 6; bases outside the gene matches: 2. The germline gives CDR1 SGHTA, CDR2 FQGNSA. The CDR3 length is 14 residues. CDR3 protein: CASSFGTSSGELFF. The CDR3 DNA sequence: TGTGCCAGCAGCTTCGGGACTAGCTCCGGGGAGCTGTTTTTT.

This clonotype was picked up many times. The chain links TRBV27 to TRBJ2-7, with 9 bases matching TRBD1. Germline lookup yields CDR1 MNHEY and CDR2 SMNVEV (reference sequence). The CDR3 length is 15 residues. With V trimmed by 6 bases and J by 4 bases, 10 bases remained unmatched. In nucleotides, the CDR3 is TGTGCCAGCAGGCCGGCGGACAGGGGATTGTACGAGCAGTACTTC. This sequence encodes CASRPADRGLYEQYF.

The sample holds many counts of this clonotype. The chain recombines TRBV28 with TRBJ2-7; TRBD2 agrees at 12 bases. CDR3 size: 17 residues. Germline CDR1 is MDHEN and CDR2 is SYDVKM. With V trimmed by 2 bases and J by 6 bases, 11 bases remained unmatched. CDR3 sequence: CASSLRLAGGPNGEQYF. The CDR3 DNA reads TGTGCCAGCAGTTTACGGCTAGCGGGAGGGCCTAACGGCGAGCAGTACTTC.

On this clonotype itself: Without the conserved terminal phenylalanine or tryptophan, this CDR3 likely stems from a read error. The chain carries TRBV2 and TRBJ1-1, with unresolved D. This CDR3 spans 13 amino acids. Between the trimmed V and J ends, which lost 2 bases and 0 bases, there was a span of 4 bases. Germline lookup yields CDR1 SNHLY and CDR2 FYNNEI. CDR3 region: CASSESLNTEAFS. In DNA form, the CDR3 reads TGTGCCAGCAGTGAATCTTTGAACACTGAAGCTTTCTCT.

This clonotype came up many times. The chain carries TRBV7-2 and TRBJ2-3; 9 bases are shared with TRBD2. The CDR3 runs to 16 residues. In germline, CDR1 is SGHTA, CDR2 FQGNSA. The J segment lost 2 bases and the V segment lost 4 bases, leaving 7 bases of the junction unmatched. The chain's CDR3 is CASSSRTSAPTDTQYF. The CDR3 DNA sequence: TGTGCCAGCAGCTCCCGGACTAGCGCCCCCACAGATACGCAGTATTTT.

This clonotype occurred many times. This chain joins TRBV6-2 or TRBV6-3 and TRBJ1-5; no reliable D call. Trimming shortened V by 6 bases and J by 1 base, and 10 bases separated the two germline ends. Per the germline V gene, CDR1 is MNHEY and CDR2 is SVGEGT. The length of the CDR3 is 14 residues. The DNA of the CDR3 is TGTGCCAGCAGGCAGGTAGAGAGCAATCAGCCCCAGCATTTT. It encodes CASRQVESNQPQHF.

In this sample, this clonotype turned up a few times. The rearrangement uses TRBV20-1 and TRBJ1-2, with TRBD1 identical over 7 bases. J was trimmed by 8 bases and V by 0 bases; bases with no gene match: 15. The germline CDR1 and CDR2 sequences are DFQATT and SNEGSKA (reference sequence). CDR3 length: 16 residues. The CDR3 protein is CSARDSGNRQGGGYTF. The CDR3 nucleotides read TGCAGTGCTAGAGACTCGGGAAATCGGCAGGGGGGGGGCTACACCTTC.

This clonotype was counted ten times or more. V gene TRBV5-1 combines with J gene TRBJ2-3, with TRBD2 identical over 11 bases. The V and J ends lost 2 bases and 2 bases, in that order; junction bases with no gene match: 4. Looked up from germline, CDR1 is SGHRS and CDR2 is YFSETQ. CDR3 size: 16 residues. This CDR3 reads CASSFSGRAITDTQYF. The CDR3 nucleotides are TGCGCCAGCAGCTTTAGCGGGAGGGCCATCACAGATACGCAGTATTTT.

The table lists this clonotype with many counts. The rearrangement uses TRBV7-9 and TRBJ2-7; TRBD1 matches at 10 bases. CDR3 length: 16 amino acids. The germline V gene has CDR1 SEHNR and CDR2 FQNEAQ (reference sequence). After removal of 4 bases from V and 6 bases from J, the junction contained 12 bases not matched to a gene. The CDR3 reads CASSSPGTGVLGEQYF. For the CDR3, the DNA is TGTGCCAGCAGCTCCCCCGGGACAGGGGTACTGGGCGAGCAGTACTTC.

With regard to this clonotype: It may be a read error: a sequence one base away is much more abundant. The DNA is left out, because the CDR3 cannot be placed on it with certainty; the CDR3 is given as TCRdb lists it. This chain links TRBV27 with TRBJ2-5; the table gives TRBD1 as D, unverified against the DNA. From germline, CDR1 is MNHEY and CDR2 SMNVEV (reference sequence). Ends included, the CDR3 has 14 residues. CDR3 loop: CASSFGPGGETQYF.

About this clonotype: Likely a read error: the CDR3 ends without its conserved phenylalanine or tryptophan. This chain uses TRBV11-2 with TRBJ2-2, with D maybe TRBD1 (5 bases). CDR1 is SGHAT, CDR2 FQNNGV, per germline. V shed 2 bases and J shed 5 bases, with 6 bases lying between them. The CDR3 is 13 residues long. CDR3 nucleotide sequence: TGTGCCAGCAGCTTAAGGGGAACCGGGGAGCTGTTTCTT. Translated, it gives CASSLRGTGELFL.

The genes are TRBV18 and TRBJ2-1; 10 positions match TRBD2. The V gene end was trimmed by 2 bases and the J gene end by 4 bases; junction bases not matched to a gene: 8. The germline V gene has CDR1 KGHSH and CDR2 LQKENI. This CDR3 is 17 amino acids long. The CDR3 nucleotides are TGTGCCAGCTCACCAATCTTCCAGCGGGAGGGTTACAATGAGCAGTTCTTC. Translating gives CASSPIFQREGYNEQFF.

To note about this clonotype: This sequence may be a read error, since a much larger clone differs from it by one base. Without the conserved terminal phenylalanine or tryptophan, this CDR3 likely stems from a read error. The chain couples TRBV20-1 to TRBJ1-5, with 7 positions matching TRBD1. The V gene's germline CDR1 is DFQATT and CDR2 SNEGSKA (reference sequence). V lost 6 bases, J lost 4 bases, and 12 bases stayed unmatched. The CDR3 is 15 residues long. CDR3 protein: CSADRDVAANQPQHL. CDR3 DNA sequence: TGCAGTGCAGACAGGGACGTGGCGGCGAATCAGCCCCAGCATTTA.

CDR3 sequence reads: CASTMRGRNQPQHF. CDR3 sequence (DNA): TGTGCCAGTACAATGAGGGGACGCAATCAGCCCCAGCATTTT. The chain links TRBV19 to TRBJ1-5; D is possibly TRBD1 (5 bases). Trimming pared 7 bases from V and 2 bases from J, leaving 12 bases between. Germline V lookup: CDR1 LNHDA, CDR2 SQIVND (reference sequence). This CDR3 is built from 14 residues.

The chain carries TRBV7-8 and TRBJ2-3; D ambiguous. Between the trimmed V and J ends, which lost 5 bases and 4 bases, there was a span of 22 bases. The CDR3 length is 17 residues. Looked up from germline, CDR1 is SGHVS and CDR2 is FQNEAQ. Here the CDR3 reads CASSPSVNVLVADTQYF. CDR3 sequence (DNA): TGTGCCAGCAGCCCCTCGGTGAATGTGTTGGTCGCAGATACGCAGTATTTT.

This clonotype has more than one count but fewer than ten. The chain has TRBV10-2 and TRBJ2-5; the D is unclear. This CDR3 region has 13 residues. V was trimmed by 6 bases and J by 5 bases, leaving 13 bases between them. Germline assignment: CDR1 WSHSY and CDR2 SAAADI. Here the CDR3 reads CASRGYLGETQYF. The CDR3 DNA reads TGCGCCAGCAGGGGGTATTTAGGGGAGACCCAGTACTTC.

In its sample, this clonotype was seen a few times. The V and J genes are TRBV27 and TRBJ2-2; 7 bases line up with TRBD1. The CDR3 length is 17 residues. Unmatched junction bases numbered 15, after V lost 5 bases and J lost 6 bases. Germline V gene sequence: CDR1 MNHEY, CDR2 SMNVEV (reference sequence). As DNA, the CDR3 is TGTGCCAGCAGTCTGGGGACAGCGCAGCTAGGTCCCGGGGAGCTGTTTTTT. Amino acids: CASSLGTAQLGPGELFF.

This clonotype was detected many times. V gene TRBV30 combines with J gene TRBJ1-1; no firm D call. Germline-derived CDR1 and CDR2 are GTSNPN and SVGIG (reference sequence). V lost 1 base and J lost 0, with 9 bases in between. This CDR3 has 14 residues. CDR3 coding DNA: TGTGCCTGGAGTGGAGGTCTAGTGAACACTGAAGCTTTCTTT. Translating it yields CAWSGGLVNTEAFF.